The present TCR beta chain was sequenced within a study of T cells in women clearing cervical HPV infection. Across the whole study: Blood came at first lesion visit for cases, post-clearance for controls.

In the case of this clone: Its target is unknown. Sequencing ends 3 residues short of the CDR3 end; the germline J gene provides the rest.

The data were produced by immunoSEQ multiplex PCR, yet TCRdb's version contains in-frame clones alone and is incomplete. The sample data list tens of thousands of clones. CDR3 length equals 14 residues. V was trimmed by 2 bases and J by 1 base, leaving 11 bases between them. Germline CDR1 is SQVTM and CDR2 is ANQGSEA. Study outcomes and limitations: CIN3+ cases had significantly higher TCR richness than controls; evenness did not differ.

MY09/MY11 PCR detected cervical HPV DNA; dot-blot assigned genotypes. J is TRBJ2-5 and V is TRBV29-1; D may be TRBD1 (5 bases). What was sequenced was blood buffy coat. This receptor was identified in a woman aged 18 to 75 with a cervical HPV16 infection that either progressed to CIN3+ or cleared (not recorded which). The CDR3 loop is CSVERDRAQETQYF. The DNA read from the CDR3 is TGCAGCGTTGAACGAGACAGAGCCCAAGAGACC.